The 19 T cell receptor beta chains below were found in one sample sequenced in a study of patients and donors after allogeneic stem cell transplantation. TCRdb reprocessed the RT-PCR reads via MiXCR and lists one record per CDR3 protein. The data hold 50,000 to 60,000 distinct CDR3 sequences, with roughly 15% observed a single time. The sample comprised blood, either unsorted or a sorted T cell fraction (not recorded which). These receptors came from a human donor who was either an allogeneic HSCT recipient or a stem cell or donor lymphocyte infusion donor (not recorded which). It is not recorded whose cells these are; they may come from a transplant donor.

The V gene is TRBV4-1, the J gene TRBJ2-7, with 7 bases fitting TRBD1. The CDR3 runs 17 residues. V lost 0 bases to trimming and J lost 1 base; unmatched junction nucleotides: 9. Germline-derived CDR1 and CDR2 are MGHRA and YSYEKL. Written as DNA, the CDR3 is TGCGCCAGCAGCCAAGACCGACAGGGCCCTGGGTCCTACGAGCAGTACTTC. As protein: CASSQDRQGPGSYEQYF.

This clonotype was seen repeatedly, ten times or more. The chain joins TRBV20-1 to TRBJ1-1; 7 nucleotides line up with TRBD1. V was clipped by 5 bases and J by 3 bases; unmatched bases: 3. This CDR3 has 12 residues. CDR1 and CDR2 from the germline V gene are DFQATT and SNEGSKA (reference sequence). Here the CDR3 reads CSAYTGDTEAFF. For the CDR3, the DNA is TGCAGTGCTTATACAGGGGACACTGAAGCTTTCTTT.

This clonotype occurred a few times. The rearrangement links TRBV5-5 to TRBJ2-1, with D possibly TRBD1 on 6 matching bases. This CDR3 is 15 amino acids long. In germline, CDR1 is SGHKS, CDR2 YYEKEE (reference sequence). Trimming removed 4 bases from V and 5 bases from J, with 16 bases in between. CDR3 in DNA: TGTGCCAGCAGCCGACAGGTCTCCGAAGACAATGAGCAGTTCTTC. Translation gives CASSRQVSEDNEQFF.

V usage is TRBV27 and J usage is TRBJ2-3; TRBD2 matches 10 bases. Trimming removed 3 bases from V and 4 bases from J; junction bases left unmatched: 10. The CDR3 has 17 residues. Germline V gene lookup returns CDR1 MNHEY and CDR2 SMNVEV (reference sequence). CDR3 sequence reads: CASSFLTSGLLSDTQYF. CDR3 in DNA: TGTGCCAGCAGTTTCCTGACTAGCGGGCTTCTTTCAGATACGCAGTATTTT.

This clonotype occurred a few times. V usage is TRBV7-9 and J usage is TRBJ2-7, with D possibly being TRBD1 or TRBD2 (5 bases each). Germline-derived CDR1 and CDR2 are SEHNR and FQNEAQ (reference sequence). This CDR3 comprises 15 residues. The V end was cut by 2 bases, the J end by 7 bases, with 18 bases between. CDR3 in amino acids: CASSLRDRADVEQYF. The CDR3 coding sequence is TGTGCCAGCAGCTTACGGGACCGGGCGGATGTGGAGCAGTACTTC.

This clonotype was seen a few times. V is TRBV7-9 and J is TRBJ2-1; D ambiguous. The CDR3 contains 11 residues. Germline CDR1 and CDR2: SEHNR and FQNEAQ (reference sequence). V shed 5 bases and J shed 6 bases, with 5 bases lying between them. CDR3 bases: TGTGCCAGCAGCCAAACCAATGAGCAGTTCTTC. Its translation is CASSQTNEQFF.

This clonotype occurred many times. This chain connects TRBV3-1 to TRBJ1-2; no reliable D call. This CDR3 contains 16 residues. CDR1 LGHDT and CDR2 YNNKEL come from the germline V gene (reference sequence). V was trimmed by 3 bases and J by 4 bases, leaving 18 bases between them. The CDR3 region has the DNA TGTGCCAGCAGCCACGCGGTCTGGGAGGAGGGCTATGGCTACACCTTC. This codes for CASSHAVWEEGYGYTF.

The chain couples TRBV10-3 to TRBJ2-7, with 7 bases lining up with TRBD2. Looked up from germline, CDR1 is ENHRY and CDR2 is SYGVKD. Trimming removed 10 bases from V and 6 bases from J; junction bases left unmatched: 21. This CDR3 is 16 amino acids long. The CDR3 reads CATRVRTREISGEQYF. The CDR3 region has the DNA TGTGCCACCCGGGTAAGAACGCGGGAGATCTCAGGCGAGCAGTACTTC.

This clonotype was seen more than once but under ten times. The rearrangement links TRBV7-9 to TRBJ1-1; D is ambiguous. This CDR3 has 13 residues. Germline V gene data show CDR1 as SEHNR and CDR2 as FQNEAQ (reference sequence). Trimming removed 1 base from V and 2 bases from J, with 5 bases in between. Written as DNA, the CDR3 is TGTGCCAGCAGCTTAGAACAAAACACTGAAGCTTTCTTT. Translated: CASSLEQNTEAFF. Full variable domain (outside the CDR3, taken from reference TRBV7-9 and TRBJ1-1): DTGVSQNPRHKITKRGQNVTFRCDPISEHNRLYWYRQTLGQGPEFLTYFQNEAQLEKSRLLSDRFSAERPKGSFSTLEIQRTEQGDSAMYLCASSLEQNTEAFFGQGTRLTVV.

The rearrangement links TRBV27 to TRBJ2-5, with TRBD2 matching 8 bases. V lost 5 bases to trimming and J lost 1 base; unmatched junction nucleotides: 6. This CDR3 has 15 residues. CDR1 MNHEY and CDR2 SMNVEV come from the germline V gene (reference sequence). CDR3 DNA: TGTGCCAGCAGTCCCGGAACTAGCGGCCAAGAGACCCAGTACTTC. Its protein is CASSPGTSGQETQYF.

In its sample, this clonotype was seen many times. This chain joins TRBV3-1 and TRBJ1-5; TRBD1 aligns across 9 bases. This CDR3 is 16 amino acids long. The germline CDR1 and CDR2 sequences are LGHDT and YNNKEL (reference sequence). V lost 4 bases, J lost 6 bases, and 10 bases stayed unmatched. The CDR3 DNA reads TGTGCCAGCAGCCTTACTACAGGGGGCGTTGGTCAGCCCCAGCATTTT. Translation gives CASSLTTGGVGQPQHF.

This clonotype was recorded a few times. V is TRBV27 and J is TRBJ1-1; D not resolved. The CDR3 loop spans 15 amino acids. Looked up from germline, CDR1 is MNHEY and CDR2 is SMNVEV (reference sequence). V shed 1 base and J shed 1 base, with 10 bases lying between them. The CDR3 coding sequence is TGTGCCAGCAGTTTATTAGGGCGGGGGAACACTGAAGCTTTCTTT. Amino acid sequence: CASSLLGRGNTEAFF.

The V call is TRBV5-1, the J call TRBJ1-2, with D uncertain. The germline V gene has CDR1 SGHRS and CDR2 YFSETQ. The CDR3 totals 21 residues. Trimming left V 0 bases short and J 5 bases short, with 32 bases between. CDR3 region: CASSLGFQITIPFSHSYGYTF. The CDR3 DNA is TGCGCCAGCAGCTTGGGATTCCAGATTACTATACCTTTCTCCCATTCTTATGGCTACACCTTC.

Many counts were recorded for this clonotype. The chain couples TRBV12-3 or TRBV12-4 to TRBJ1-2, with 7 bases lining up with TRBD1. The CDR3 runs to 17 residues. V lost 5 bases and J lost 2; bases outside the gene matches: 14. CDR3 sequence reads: CASSPTGKTFGNYGYTF. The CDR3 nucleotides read TGTGCCAGCAGTCCGACAGGGAAGACCTTTGGGAACTATGGCTACACCTTC.

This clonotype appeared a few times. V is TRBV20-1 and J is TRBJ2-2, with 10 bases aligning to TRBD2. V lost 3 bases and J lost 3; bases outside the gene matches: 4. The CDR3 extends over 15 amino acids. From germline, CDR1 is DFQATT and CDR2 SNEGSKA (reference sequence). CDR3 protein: CSASLAGAYTGELFF. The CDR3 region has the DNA TGCAGTGCTAGCCTAGCGGGAGCTTACACCGGGGAGCTGTTTTTT.

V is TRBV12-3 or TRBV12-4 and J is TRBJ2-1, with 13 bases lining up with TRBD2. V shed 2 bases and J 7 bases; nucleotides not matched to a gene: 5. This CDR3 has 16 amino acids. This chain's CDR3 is CASSLTGLAGDNEQFF. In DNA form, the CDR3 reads TGTGCCAGCAGTTTAACCGGACTAGCGGGAGATAATGAGCAGTTCTTC.

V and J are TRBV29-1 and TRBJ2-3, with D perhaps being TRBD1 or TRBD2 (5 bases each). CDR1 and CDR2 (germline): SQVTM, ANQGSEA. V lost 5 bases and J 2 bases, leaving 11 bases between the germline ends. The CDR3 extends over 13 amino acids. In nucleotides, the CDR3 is TGCAGCGTTAAGGGACCGGTCACAGATACGCAGTATTTT. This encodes CSVKGPVTDTQYF.

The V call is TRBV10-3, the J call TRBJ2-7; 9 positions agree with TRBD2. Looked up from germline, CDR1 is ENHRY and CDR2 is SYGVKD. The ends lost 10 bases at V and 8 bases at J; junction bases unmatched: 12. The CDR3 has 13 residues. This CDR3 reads CATRPRAGGKQYF. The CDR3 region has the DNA TGTGCCACCCGCCCCAGAGCGGGGGGTAAGCAGTACTTC.

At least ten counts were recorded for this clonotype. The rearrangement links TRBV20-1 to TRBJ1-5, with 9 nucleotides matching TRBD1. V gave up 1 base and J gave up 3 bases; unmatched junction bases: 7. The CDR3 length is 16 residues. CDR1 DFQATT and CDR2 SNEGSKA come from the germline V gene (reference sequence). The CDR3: CSARATGQGNNQPQHF. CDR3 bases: TGCAGTGCTAGAGCGACAGGACAGGGGAACAATCAGCCCCAGCATTTT.